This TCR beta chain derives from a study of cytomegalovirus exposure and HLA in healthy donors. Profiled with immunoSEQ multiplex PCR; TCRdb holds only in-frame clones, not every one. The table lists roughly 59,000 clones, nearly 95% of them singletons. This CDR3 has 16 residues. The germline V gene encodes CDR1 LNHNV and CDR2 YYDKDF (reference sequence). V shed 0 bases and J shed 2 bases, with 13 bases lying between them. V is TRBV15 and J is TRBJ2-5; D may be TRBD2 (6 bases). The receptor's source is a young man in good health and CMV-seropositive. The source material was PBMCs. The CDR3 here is CATSRDGGAWQETQYF. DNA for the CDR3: TGTGCCACCAGCAGAGACGGCGGGGCCTGGCAAGAGACCCAGTACTTC.